The 32 T cell receptor beta chains given below trace back to one sample, sequenced in a study of blood T cell repertoires in COVID-19. Clones were sequenced by immunoSEQ multiplex PCR, and TCRdb holds only the in-frame ones, with some missing. The table records about 130,000 clones, just over 85% of them present only once. Sequencing was carried out using PBMCs or T cells enriched from blood (not recorded which). These receptors were collected from a man between 50 and 59 years old who had recovered from COVID-19.

This chain links TRBV15 with TRBJ2-3; TRBD1 is a possible D gene (6 bases). The CDR3 length is 14 residues. CDR1 is LNHNV, CDR2 YYDKDF, per germline (reference sequence). V dropped 0 bases and J dropped 6 bases, with 10 bases sitting between them. The CDR3 nucleotides are TGTGCCACCAGCAGAGATTCAGGGGCCGATACGCAGTATTTT. Protein sequence: CATSRDSGADTQYF.

This clone was counted a few times. The chain is built from TRBV7-8 and TRBJ2-3; D unresolved. This CDR3 has 11 residues. Looked up from germline, CDR1 is SGHVS and CDR2 is FQNEAQ. V was pared by 5 bases and J by 4 bases, with 4 bases between. The CDR3 spells CASSPADTQYF. For the CDR3, the DNA is TGTGCCAGCAGCCCGGCAGATACGCAGTATTTT.

This clone is a singleton in its sample. The genes are TRBV3-1 (or the pseudogene TRBV3-2) and TRBJ2-1; D is possibly TRBD1 (6 bases). Germline CDR1 and CDR2: LGHDT and YNNKEL (reference sequence). V lost 1 base and J lost 3, with 13 bases in between. The CDR3 length is 16 residues. CDR3 DNA sequence: TGTGCCAGCAGCCAAGTCGGTCAGGGGCTCTACAATGAGCAGTTCTTC. This translates into CASSQVGQGLYNEQFF.

CDR3 nucleotide sequence: TGCAGCGCACAATCCGGGGGGGGAAACACTGAAGCTTTCTTT. This gives the protein CSAQSGGGNTEAFF. The chain has TRBV29-1 and TRBJ1-1; possible D gene TRBD1, 5 bases. V lost 7 bases, J lost 2 bases, and 17 bases lay in between. The CDR3 spans 14 residues. CDR1 is SQVTM and CDR2 is ANQGSEA in the germline V gene. The variable domain in full, completed from reference TRBV29-1 and TRBJ1-1, reads SAVISQKPSRDICQRGTSLTIQCQVDSQVTMMFWYRQQPGQSLTLIATANQGSEATYESGFVIDKFPISRPNLTFSTLTVSNMSPEDSSIYLCSAQSGGGNTEAFFGQGTRLTVV.

V gene TRBV3-1 (or the pseudogene TRBV3-2) combines with J gene TRBJ2-2, with 15 positions matching TRBD2. The CDR3 loop spans 19 amino acids. CDR1 and CDR2 from the germline V gene are LGHDT and YNNKEL (reference sequence). V dropped 4 bases and J dropped 6; count of bases not matched to a gene: 12. DNA for the CDR3: TGTGCCAGCAGCCCCACCTCTGGACTAGCGGGAGGGAGAGCCGGGGAGCTGTTTTTT. It translates to CASSPTSGLAGGRAGELFF.

The V and J genes are TRBV5-1 and TRBJ2-5, with D perhaps matching TRBD1 (6 bases). Trimming took off 1 base at V and 5 bases at J, with 12 bases between the two ends. The CDR3 sequence is 14 residues long. The germline CDR1 and CDR2 sequences are SGHRS and YFSETQ. The CDR3 DNA follows: TGCGCCAGCAGCTTGAATGGCAGGGGTGAGACCCAGTACTTC. Amino acids: CASSLNGRGETQYF.

This chain joins TRBV4-3 and TRBJ1-2; maybe TRBD1 (6 bases). V was clipped by 2 bases and J by 6 bases, with 10 bases between them. Looked up from germline, CDR1 is LGHNA and CDR2 is YSLEER. The CDR3 contains 13 residues. The CDR3 protein is CASSQRAGDGYTF. The CDR3 nucleotides read TGCGCCAGCAGCCAAAGGGCAGGGGATGGCTACACCTTC.

The rearrangement links TRBV7-2 to TRBJ2-7; 9 bases map to TRBD2. Germline CDR1 is SGHTA and CDR2 is FQGNSA. Unmatched junction bases numbered 4, after V lost 0 bases and J lost 1 base. The CDR3 totals 16 residues. The CDR3 loop reads CASSLAPSGRSYEQYF. The CDR3 nucleotides are TGTGCCAGCAGCTTAGCTCCGAGCGGGAGGTCCTACGAGCAGTACTTC.

This rearrangement joins TRBV7-2 to TRBJ1-2; 10 bases map to TRBD1. Germline V gene data show CDR1 as SGHTA and CDR2 as FQGNSA. The V and J ends lost 4 bases and 5 bases, in that order; junction bases with no gene match: 7. The CDR3 contains 15 residues. The CDR3 here is CASSSTGQGMYGYTF. The CDR3 DNA reads as TGTGCCAGCAGCTCGACGGGACAGGGGATGTATGGCTACACCTTC.

The rearrangement joins TRBV4-2 to TRBJ1-3, with D unclear. This CDR3 is built from 16 residues. Germline loops: CDR1 LGHNA, CDR2 YNFKEQ. Between the trimmed V and J ends, which lost 0 bases and 4 bases, there was a span of 13 bases. The CDR3 here is CASSQDLGAGGNTIYF. The DNA of the CDR3 is TGTGCCAGCAGCCAAGATCTGGGCGCGGGAGGAAACACCATATATTTT.

The chain combines TRBV28 with TRBJ2-5, with 7 bases lining up with TRBD2. The CDR3 totals 15 residues. The J segment lost 5 bases and the V segment lost 3 bases, leaving 9 bases of the junction unmatched. Germline CDR1 reads MDHEN; CDR2 reads SYDVKM. The CDR3 loop reads CASSLGSGLWETQYF. As DNA, the CDR3 is TGTGCCAGCAGTTTGGGTAGCGGGCTTTGGGAGACCCAGTACTTC.

The chain joins TRBV14 to TRBJ2-1, with D possibly TRBD2 on 6 matching bases. Trimming took 0 bases from V and 9 from J, leaving 15 bases between them. The CDR3 consists of 15 residues. Germline CDR1 is SGHDN and CDR2 is FVKESK. CDR3 sequence: CASSQEWEVEGEQFF. The CDR3 coding sequence is TGTGCCAGCAGCCAAGAGTGGGAGGTAGAGGGTGAGCAGTTCTTC. The whole variable domain, remainder taken from reference TRBV14 and TRBJ2-1, is EAGVTQFPSHSVIEKGQTVTLRCDPISGHDNLYWYRRVMGKEIKFLLHFVKESKQDESGMPNNRFLAERTGGTYSTLKVQPAELEDSGVYFCASSQEWEVEGEQFFGPGTRLTVL.

This chain connects TRBV5-1 to TRBJ2-2; tentatively, D is TRBD2 (5 bases). Per germline, CDR1 SGHRS and CDR2 YFSETQ. The CDR3 length is 16 residues. Trimming shortened V by 1 base and J by 0 bases, and 10 bases separated the two germline ends. CDR3 nucleotides: TGCGCCAGCAGCTTGAGACTACAAGCGAACACCGGGGAGCTGTTTTTT. Translating gives CASSLRLQANTGELFF.

V usage is TRBV30 and J usage is TRBJ2-1; 12 bases agree with TRBD1. This CDR3 spans 14 amino acids. Germline trimming cut 2 bases from V and 8 bases from J; bases unmatched to any gene: 4. The V gene's germline CDR1 is GTSNPN and CDR2 SVGIG (reference sequence). The DNA for the CDR3 is TGTGCCTGGAGTTGGGGACAGGGGGCCGATGAGCAGTTCTTC. Protein product: CAWSWGQGADEQFF.

The chain couples TRBV27 to TRBJ2-7; 8 bases line up with TRBD1. Germline-derived CDR1 and CDR2 are MNHEY and SMNVEV (reference sequence). V dropped 5 bases and J dropped 3; count of bases not matched to a gene: 3. CDR3 size: 13 residues. CDR3 DNA sequence: TGTGCCAGCAGTCCCAGGGGGCTCTACGAGCAGTACGTC. It encodes CASSPRGLYEQYV.

The rearrangement links TRBV11-2 to TRBJ1-2; D unresolved. Per the germline V gene, CDR1 is SGHAT and CDR2 is FQNNGV. Trimming took 4 bases from V and 4 from J, leaving 7 bases between them. The CDR3 is 12 residues long. The CDR3, as DNA: TGTGCCAGCAGCTCCCCGGTCTATGGCTACACCTTC. As protein: CASSSPVYGYTF.

J is TRBJ1-5 and V is TRBV28, with a weak D call TRBD1 (6 bases). This CDR3 is built from 13 residues. CDR1 is MDHEN and CDR2 is SYDVKM in the germline V gene. V lost 7 bases to trimming and J lost 7 bases, with 14 bases between them. The CDR3 region has the DNA TGTGCCAGCACACTCAGGGGTCCCCAGCCCCAGCATTTT. Residues: CASTLRGPQPQHF.

The chain couples TRBV19 to TRBJ1-2; perhaps TRBD1 as D (5 bases). From germline, CDR1 is LNHDA and CDR2 SQIVND (reference sequence). CDR3 length: 16 amino acids. The ends were cut back, 3 bases at V and 4 bases at J, with 18 bases in the middle. CDR3 in DNA: TGTGCCAGTAGTATTTCTTATCCCGGGACTTTCTATGGCTACACCTTC. Protein sequence: CASSISYPGTFYGYTF.

V usage is TRBV19 and J usage is TRBJ1-1, with TRBD1 as a possible D gene (5 bases). The CDR3 extends over 14 amino acids. V dropped 5 bases and J dropped 0 bases, with 10 bases sitting between them. In germline, CDR1 is LNHDA, CDR2 SQIVND (reference sequence). DNA for the CDR3: TGTGCCAGTAGTCGGACAAATATGAACACTGAAGCTTTCTTT. Its protein product is CASSRTNMNTEAFF.

This chain connects TRBV6-5 to TRBJ1-1; D remains ambiguous. Germline assignment: CDR1 MNHEY and CDR2 SVGAGI. The CDR3 is made up of 15 amino acids. V gave up 7 bases and J gave up 1 base, with 16 bases separating them. The CDR3 loop is CASTAPAGSNTEAFF. DNA of the CDR3: TGTGCCAGCACCGCCCCGGCAGGATCGAACACTGAAGCTTTCTTT.

This rearrangement joins TRBV5-1 to TRBJ1-2, with unresolved D. V was shortened by 4 bases and J by 4 bases, with 17 bases between the two germline ends. Germline V gene data show CDR1 as SGHRS and CDR2 as YFSETQ. This CDR3 region has 15 residues. The CDR3 region is CASSLTLTNSYGYTF. The CDR3 DNA follows: TGCGCCAGCAGCCTTACCCTAACCAACTCCTATGGCTACACCTTC.

V is TRBV28 and J is TRBJ1-6; 7 bases fit TRBD1. Per germline, CDR1 MDHEN and CDR2 SYDVKM. V shed 5 bases, J shed 5 bases, and the junction held 6 bases outside the gene matches. The CDR3 has 15 residues. The CDR3 loop is CASSPYRGNNSPLHF. CDR3 DNA sequence: TGTGCCAGCAGTCCCTACAGGGGAAATAATTCACCCCTCCACTTT.

The rearrangement joins TRBV28 to TRBJ1-1; D gene ambiguous. Germline V gene data show CDR1 as MDHEN and CDR2 as SYDVKM. The CDR3 extends over 12 amino acids. Trimming stripped 6 bases from V and 4 bases from J, with 9 bases between. CDR3 region: CASSLVATEAFF. CDR3 coding DNA: TGTGCCAGCAGCTTGGTGGCCACTGAAGCTTTCTTT.

The chain uses TRBV5-4 and TRBJ1-6; 7 bases agree with TRBD1. J gave up 8 bases and V 4 bases, and 6 bases lay outside the gene matches. Germline V lookup: CDR1 SGHNT, CDR2 YYREEE (reference sequence). This CDR3 has 14 residues. The CDR3 sequence: CASSTDRPYSPLHF. In DNA form, the CDR3 reads TGTGCCAGCAGCACGGACAGGCCCTATTCACCCCTCCACTTT.

J is TRBJ1-1 and V is TRBV6-2 or TRBV6-3; D is possibly TRBD1 (6 bases). CDR3 length equals 14 residues. CDR1 is MNHEY, CDR2 SVGEGT, per germline. The V end was cut by 6 bases, the J end by 4 bases, with 15 bases between. The CDR3 bases are TGTGCCAGCAGCCGGACGGGGGGGCCCACTGAAGCTTTCTTT. It encodes CASSRTGGPTEAFF.

The chain is built from TRBV6-5 and TRBJ2-3; a weak D match, TRBD1 (6 bases). V lost 5 bases and J 4 bases, leaving 13 bases between the germline ends. The germline V gene has CDR1 MNHEY and CDR2 SVGAGI. The CDR3 covers 14 residues. The CDR3 loop is CASSLGGSADTQYF. The CDR3 DNA is TGTGCCAGCAGTCTAGGGGGAAGCGCAGATACGCAGTATTTT.

The chain carries TRBV4-3 and TRBJ2-1; D might be TRBD2 (6 bases). The CDR3 is made up of 14 amino acids. V was trimmed by 1 base and J by 10 bases, leaving 14 bases between them. CDR1 and CDR2 (germline): LGHNA, YSLEER. CDR3 residues: CASSQGFTEGEQFF. The CDR3, as DNA: TGCGCCAGCAGCCAAGGATTCACGGAGGGGGAGCAGTTCTTC.

The genes are TRBV30 and TRBJ1-3, with TRBD1 identical over 7 bases. The CDR3 extends over 14 amino acids. After removal of 2 bases from V and 1 base from J, the junction contained 2 bases not matched to a gene. CDR1 and CDR2 (germline): GTSNPN, SVGIG (reference sequence). The CDR3, as DNA: TGTGCCTGGAGTCTGACAGGGTCTGGAAACACCATATATTTT. Protein product: CAWSLTGSGNTIYF.

The chain combines TRBV28 with TRBJ2-7; D is perhaps TRBD1 (5 bases). The germline CDR1 and CDR2 sequences are MDHEN and SYDVKM. V was cut by 7 bases and J by 2 bases, with 12 bases left in between. The CDR3 covers 13 residues. The DNA for the CDR3 is TGTGCCAGCAAAGGGCAGGGAACCTACGAGCAGTACTTC. Translation gives CASKGQGTYEQYF.

This clone was counted between two and nine times. The gene calls are TRBV7-2 and TRBJ2-1; perhaps TRBD2 as D (5 bases). This CDR3 has 12 residues. Looked up from germline, CDR1 is SGHTA and CDR2 is FQGNSA. Between the trimmed V and J ends, which lost 4 bases and 8 bases, there was a span of 9 bases. In nucleotides, the CDR3 is TGTGCCAGCAGCTCTACTAGGCATGAGCAGTTCTTC. Its translation is CASSSTRHEQFF.

This clone was observed once. This rearrangement joins TRBV12-5 to TRBJ1-1; 8 bases line up with TRBD1. J lost 3 bases, V lost 2 bases, and 8 bases had no gene match. The CDR3 runs 16 residues. Germline V gives CDR1 LGHNT, CDR2 FRNRAP. Written as DNA, the CDR3 is TGTGCTAGTGGTTTGACAACAGGGGGGGGAGACACTGAAGCTTTCTTT. It translates to CASGLTTGGGDTEAFF.

Written as DNA, the CDR3 is TGTGCCAGCAGCCACAAAGGACAGCAGAGCTCCTACGAGCAGTACTTC. Its protein is CASSHKGQQSSYEQYF. The chain recombines TRBV7-9 with TRBJ2-7, with a possible D match to TRBD1 (6 bases). CDR1 is SEHNR, CDR2 FQNEAQ, per germline (reference sequence). This CDR3 is built from 16 residues. The germline V and J ends were trimmed by 5 bases and 0 bases, with 17 bases remaining between them.